The 21 T cell receptor beta chains reported below all come from one sample, sequenced in a study of cytomegalovirus exposure and HLA in healthy donors. It was with 60 Vbeta and 13 Jbeta primers that the PCR ran. Data came from immunoSEQ multiplex PCR; TCRdb stores just in-frame clones and leaves some out. The sample lists under 85,000 clones, about 74% seen once, with 22% in the top ten. Specimen: PBMCs. These receptors were obtained from a woman aged 30 to 39 in good health and CMV-seropositive.

The chain joins TRBV9 to TRBJ1-1; possible D gene TRBD1, 5 bases. CDR3 length equals 13 residues. V was clipped by 1 base and J by 5 bases, with 9 bases between them. Germline V gene data show CDR1 as SGDLS and CDR2 as YYNGEE. CDR3 in DNA: TGTGCCAGCAGCGTATCAGGGAGGACTGAAGCTTTCTTT. Its translation is CASSVSGRTEAFF. Supplemented by reference TRBV9 and TRBJ1-1, the full variable domain reads DSGVTQTPKHLITATGQRVTLRCSPRSGDLSVYWYQQSLDQGLQFLIQYYNGEERAKGNILERFSAQQFPDLHSELNLSSLELGDSALYFCASSVSGRTEAFFGQGTRLTVV.

The chain is built from TRBV10-1 and TRBJ1-1, with D unresolved. Trimming stripped 4 bases from V and 5 bases from J, with 8 bases between. The CDR3 has 12 amino acids. CDR1 WNHNN and CDR2 SYGVQD come from the germline V gene (reference sequence). CDR3 nucleotides: TGCGCCAGCAGTGGCCGAGGGACTGAAGCTTTCTTT. This codes for CASSGRGTEAFF.

The CDR3 loop reads CASSLRLRGEKLFF. In DNA, the CDR3 is TGTGCCAGCAGTTTGAGGCTTAGGGGTGAAAAACTGTTTTTT. This rearrangement joins TRBV6-5 to TRBJ1-4; D perhaps matches TRBD1 (5 bases). The V end lost 4 bases, the J end lost 7 bases, and 13 bases lay between the germline ends. Germline lookup yields CDR1 MNHEY and CDR2 SVGAGI. CDR3 length: 14 amino acids.

In regard to this clone: Other nucleotide sequences in the sample specify the same CDR3. The genes are TRBV4-3 and TRBJ2-3; 9 bases align to TRBD2. Per the germline V gene, CDR1 is LGHNA and CDR2 is YSLEER. The length of the CDR3 is 16 residues. The V and J ends lost 2 bases and 2 bases, in that order; junction bases with no gene match: 5. The CDR3 loop is CASSQTSGRLTDTQYF. The CDR3 DNA is TGCGCCAGCAGCCAAACCAGCGGGAGGCTCACAGATACGCAGTATTTT.

This chain connects TRBV30 to TRBJ2-7; 8 nucleotides align to TRBD2. The CDR3 spans 11 residues. Germline V gene lookup returns CDR1 GTSNPN and CDR2 SVGIG (reference sequence). The junction had 0 bases not matched to a gene; V was cut back by 4 bases and J by 4 bases. CDR3 DNA sequence: TGTGCCTGGACTAGCGGGTACGAGCAGTACTTC. As protein: CAWTSGYEQYF.

This clone appeared a few times. This rearrangement joins TRBV5-1 to TRBJ2-7, with 7 bases aligning to TRBD1. The CDR3 contains 15 residues. Germline lookup yields CDR1 SGHRS and CDR2 YFSETQ. The V and J ends lost 5 bases and 2 bases, in that order; junction bases with no gene match: 10. This CDR3 reads CASRQIGTAAYEQYF. The CDR3 coding sequence is TGCGCCAGCAGACAAATCGGGACAGCTGCCTACGAGCAGTACTTC.

V and J are TRBV28 and TRBJ1-2; no definite D call. Germline V CDR1 and CDR2: MDHEN, SYDVKM. The V end lost 5 bases, the J end lost 7 bases, and 11 bases lay between the germline ends. The CDR3 covers 12 residues. The CDR3 protein is CASSITNGGYTF. DNA of the CDR3: TGTGCCAGCAGTATTACTAACGGTGGCTACACCTTC.

This chain links TRBV19 with TRBJ2-5, with 7 bases that match TRBD1. V gave up 5 bases and J gave up 1 base; unmatched junction bases: 7. CDR3 length equals 15 residues. Per germline, CDR1 LNHDA and CDR2 SQIVND (reference sequence). The CDR3: CASSSGQTFQETQYF. The CDR3 nucleotides are TGTGCCAGTAGTTCGGGACAGACGTTCCAAGAGACCCAGTACTTC.

The chain joins TRBV6-1 to TRBJ1-1; D uncertain. With 6 bases removed from V and 3 bases from J, the gap between germline ends came to 8 bases. This CDR3 comprises 12 residues. The germline gives CDR1 MNHNS, CDR2 SASEGT. The CDR3 spells CASSAKYTEAFF. CDR3 nucleotide sequence: TGTGCCAGCAGCGCGAAATACACTGAAGCTTTCTTT.

V and J are TRBV7-2 and TRBJ1-1, with unresolved D. This CDR3 is 13 amino acids long. V was trimmed by 2 bases and J by 1 base, leaving 5 bases between them. The germline V gene has CDR1 SGHTA and CDR2 FQGNSA. The CDR3 coding sequence is TGTGCCAGCAGCTTAAAAGCGAACACTGAAGCTTTCTTT. As protein: CASSLKANTEAFF.

This chain joins TRBV25-1 and TRBJ1-5, with 9 bases matching TRBD1. Germline CDR1 reads MGHDK; CDR2 reads SYGVNS. Trimming cost V 7 bases and J 4 bases; bases outside gene matches: 8. CDR3 length: 15 amino acids. As DNA, the CDR3 is TGTGCCAGCACTCCCTCCGGGACAGGGAATCAGCCCCAGCATTTT. As protein: CASTPSGTGNQPQHF.

The CDR3 spells CASSWGVNQPQHF. CDR3 coding DNA: TGTGCCAGCAGTTGGGGGGTCAATCAGCCCCAGCATTTT. J is TRBJ1-5 and V is TRBV28; a weak D match, TRBD1 (5 bases). CDR1 is MDHEN and CDR2 is SYDVKM in the germline V gene. Trimming removed 4 bases from V and 3 bases from J, with 7 bases in between. CDR3 length equals 13 residues. The entire variable domain, with the rest obtained from reference TRBV28 and TRBJ1-5, is as follows: DVKVTQSSRYLVKRTGEKVFLECVQDMDHENMFWYRQDPGLGLRLIYFSYDVKMKEKGDIPEGYSVSREKKERFSLILESASTNQTSMYLCASSWGVNQPQHFGDGTRLSIL.

The V call is TRBV5-1, the J call TRBJ1-2; D is unresolved. Germline-derived CDR1 and CDR2 are SGHRS and YFSETQ. V dropped 0 bases and J dropped 3 bases, with 12 bases sitting between them. This CDR3 has 15 amino acids. Here the CDR3 DNA reads TGCGCCAGCAGCTTGGACCACGGGGAATACTATGGCTACACCTTC. As protein: CASSLDHGEYYGYTF.

The genes are TRBV5-1 and TRBJ1-2; the match to TRBD1 covers 8 bases. From germline, CDR1 is SGHRS and CDR2 YFSETQ. V dropped 3 bases and J dropped 7; count of bases not matched to a gene: 8. The CDR3 length is 14 residues. For the CDR3, the DNA is TGCGCCAGCAGCTCTCGACAGGGGAATTTTGGCTACACCTTC. It is translated as CASSSRQGNFGYTF.

The genes are TRBV4-3 and TRBJ2-1; 10 bases map to TRBD1. The V segment lost 3 bases and the J segment 4 bases; nucleotides outside the gene matches: 3. The germline V gene encodes CDR1 LGHNA and CDR2 YSLEER. This CDR3 has 15 residues. The CDR3 region is CASSQGTGVYNEQFF. The DNA for the CDR3 is TGCGCCAGCAGCCAGGGGACAGGGGTTTACAATGAGCAGTTCTTC.

The chain carries TRBV11-2 and TRBJ1-2, with 7 bases fitting TRBD1. The CDR3 runs to 15 residues. Unmatched junction bases numbered 13, after V lost 4 bases and J lost 8 bases. Germline lookup yields CDR1 SGHAT and CDR2 FQNNGV. CDR3 loop: CASSSPIDREEGYTF. The CDR3 region has the DNA TGTGCCAGCAGCTCCCCCATCGACAGGGAGGAAGGCTACACCTTC.

Remarks on this clone: The junction differs from germline at one of its ends, possibly a read error. V is TRBV29-1 and J is TRBJ2-3; possible D gene TRBD1, 6 bases. There are 15 residues in the CDR3. From germline, CDR1 is SQVTM and CDR2 ANQGSEA. The CDR3 bases are TGCAGCGTTGAAGAAGGAACAGGGACCACATATACGCAGTATTTT. Protein: CSVEEGTGTTYTQYF.

The chain uses TRBV5-1 and TRBJ2-7; a weak D match, TRBD1 (6 bases). With 0 bases removed from V and 6 bases from J, the gap between germline ends came to 10 bases. CDR1 is SGHRS, CDR2 YFSETQ, per germline. The CDR3 spans 13 residues. DNA of the CDR3: TGCGCCAGCAGCTTGGACAGGGATGGCGAGCAGTACTTC. Its protein is CASSLDRDGEQYF.

This chain uses TRBV7-9 with TRBJ2-3; tentative D call: TRBD2 (5 bases). The CDR3 consists of 13 residues. The V gene's germline CDR1 is SEHNR and CDR2 FQNEAQ (reference sequence). The V end lost 3 bases, the J end lost 1 base, and 5 bases lay between the germline ends. This chain's CDR3 is CASSFGGTDTQYF. The CDR3 DNA reads TGTGCCAGCAGCTTCGGGGGCACAGATACGCAGTATTTT.

The chain joins TRBV28 to TRBJ1-2; 11 positions agree with TRBD1. This CDR3 has 18 amino acids. In germline, CDR1 is MDHEN, CDR2 SYDVKM. The J segment lost 8 bases and the V segment lost 4 bases, leaving 18 bases of the junction unmatched. CDR3 sequence reads: CASSSQSLSGTGGGGYTF. The CDR3 nucleotides are TGTGCCAGCAGTTCCCAAAGTCTCTCCGGGACAGGGGGTGGCGGCTACACCTTC.

The V and J genes are TRBV18 and TRBJ2-1; 8 nucleotides align to TRBD2. The CDR3 is 16 residues long. Per germline, CDR1 KGHSH and CDR2 LQKENI. V trimming: 6 bases; J trimming: 3 bases; junction bases outside the gene matches: 10. The DNA for the CDR3 is TGTGCCAGCTCGCCCCCCAGCGGGAGTATCTACAATGAGCAGTTCTTC. It specifies CASSPPSGSIYNEQFF.